These T cell receptor beta chains were read from a single sample in a study of blood T cell repertoires in COVID-19. Sequencing was performed with immunoSEQ multiplex PCR; in TCRdb, only in-frame clones are kept and a portion is missing. The table lists roughly 670,000 clones, around 89% of them singletons. The sample was peripheral blood. The receptors stem from a woman between 18 and 29 years old with acute or convalescent COVID-19. CDR3s include the opening cysteine and the closing phenylalanine or tryptophan. The order of the fields is clone size, J gene, V gene, D gene, CDR3 protein, CDR3 DNA. A D gene is named only where the DNA matches it firmly. Some rows mark clone size as missing; the rest say once, few, many or name a class of expanded clone.

>once|TRBJ2-5|TRBV9|NA
CASSPRRDTYQETQYF
TGTGCCAGCAGCCCTCGGAGGGATACGTACCAAGAGACCCAGTACTTC
>NA|TRBJ2-7|TRBV30|TRBD1
CAWTIRTGGDSREQYF
TGTGCCTGGACTATCCGGACAGGGGGCGATTCTCGTGAGCAGTACTTC
>few|TRBJ1-2|TRBV24-1|TRBD1
CATSDFRDRDYTF
TGTGCCACCAGTGATTTCAGGGACAGAGACTACACCTTC
>NA|TRBJ2-2|TRBV6-5|NA
CASRVDIYTGELFF
TGTGCCAGCAGGGTTGACATATACACCGGGGAGCTGTTTTTT
>NA|TRBJ1-2|TRBV15|NA
CATSRDLAGYSYGYTF
TGTGCCACCAGCAGAGATCTCGCGGGTTACAGCTATGGCTACACCTTC
>NA|TRBJ1-1|TRBV7-9|NA
CASAPSGMNTEAFF
TGTGCCAGCGCTCCCTCCGGTATGAACACTGAAGCTTTCTTT
>NA|TRBJ1-1|TRBV2|TRBD1
CASSESPRQGSTEAFF
TGTGCCAGCAGTGAATCGCCCCGACAGGGGAGCACTGAAGCTTTCTTT
>NA|TRBJ1-1|TRBV19|TRBD1
CASSISTGVRTEAFF
TGTGCCAGTAGTATCTCCACAGGGGTGAGGACTGAAGCTTTCTTT
>once|TRBJ1-1|TRBV29-1|TRBD1
CSVAGTGGVNTEAFF
TGCAGCGTAGCCGGGACAGGGGGGGTGAACACTGAAGCTTTCTTT
>NA|TRBJ2-4|TRBV19|TRBD1
CASSIGHRGANIQYF
TGTGCCAGTAGTATAGGTCACAGGGGAGCCAACATTCAGTACTTC
>NA|TRBJ2-7|TRBV5-6|TRBD1
CASSLRIPWQGVYEQYF
TGTGCCAGCAGCTTGAGGATCCCTTGGCAGGGGGTCTACGAGCAGTACTTC
>NA|TRBJ1-3|TRBV5-4|NA
CASSLAGSGNTIYF
TGTGCCAGCAGCTTGGCAGGTTCTGGAAACACCATATATTTT
>once|TRBJ1-6|TRBV5-1|NA
CASSFYNRDNSPLHF
TGCGCCAGCAGCTTTTATAACAGGGATAATTCACCCCTCCACTTT
>NA|TRBJ1-2|TRBV21-1|NA
CASSKPDRGRKYGYTF
TGTGCCAGCAGCAAACCAGACAGGGGAAGAAAGTATGGCTACACCTTC
>NA|TRBJ1-4|TRBV11-2|NA
CASSAVTNEKLFF
TGTGCCAGCAGCGCGGTTACTAATGAAAAACTGTTTTTT
>NA|TRBJ2-1|TRBV7-8|NA
CASSLEVTGPRGWDEQFF
TGTGCCAGCAGCTTAGAGGTTACAGGCCCTCGTGGATGGGATGAGCAGTTCTTC
>NA|TRBJ2-7|TRBV11-2|TRBD1
CASSTGTGAYEQYF
TGTGCCAGCAGCACCGGGACAGGTGCCTACGAGCAGTACTTC
>NA|TRBJ2-5|TRBV6-1|TRBD2
CASSVVAGGYQETQYF
TGTGCCAGCAGTGTTGTCGCGGGGGGATACCAAGAGACCCAGTACTTC
>NA|TRBJ2-7|TRBV6-5|NA
CASRKNREGSYEQYF
TGTGCCAGCAGGAAGAACAGGGAGGGCTCCTACGAGCAGTACTTC
>NA|TRBJ1-5|TRBV2|TRBD1
CASRPGTGRNQPQHF
TGTGCCAGCAGGCCCGGGACAGGGCGGAATCAGCCCCAGCATTTT
>NA|TRBJ1-5|TRBV2|NA
CASSEGYGGLQPQHF
TGTGCCAGCAGTGAAGGATATGGAGGGTTACAGCCCCAGCATTTT
>NA|TRBJ1-1|TRBV5-1|TRBD1
CASRPPSGTGGTEAFF
TGCGCCAGCAGACCCCCATCCGGGACAGGGGGCACTGAAGCTTTCTTT
>NA|TRBJ1-1|TRBV19|TRBD1
CASRDRTGGTEAFF
TGTGCCAGTCGAGATCGGACAGGGGGCACTGAAGCTTTCTTT
>NA|TRBJ1-4|TRBV30|TRBD1
CAWQLRDRGPRGEKLFF
TGTGCCTGGCAACTCCGGGACAGGGGGCCCCGAGGTGAAAAACTGTTTTTT
>once|TRBJ1-5|TRBV5-8|NA
CASRQGYQPQHF
TGTGCCAGCAGGCAGGGTTATCAGCCCCAGCATTTT
>NA|TRBJ2-2|TRBV9|TRBD2
CASSVVSAGSNTGELFF
TGTGCCAGCAGCGTAGTTTCAGCGGGGTCAAACACCGGGGAGCTGTTTTTT
>NA|TRBJ2-7|TRBV6-5|NA
CASSYSTGTYEQYF
TGTGCCAGCAGTTACTCGACGGGGACCTACGAGCAGTACTTC
>NA|TRBJ1-2|TRBV29-1|NA
CSVEAGGYGYTF
TGCAGCGTTGAGGCGGGTGGCTATGGCTACACCTTC
>NA|TRBJ1-1|TRBV18|NA
CASSPPGRVTEAFF
TGTGCCAGCTCACCACCGGGCAGGGTAACTGAAGCTTTCTTT
>NA|TRBJ1-2|TRBV6-5|NA
CASIGSRVDGYGYTF
TGTGCCAGCATCGGGTCCAGGGTAGACGGCTATGGCTACACCTTC
>NA|TRBJ2-1|TRBV4-1|NA
CASSQSGGQIFNEQFF
TGCGCCAGCAGCCAGTCCGGCGGGCAGATATTCAATGAGCAGTTCTTC
>NA|TRBJ2-7|TRBV6-5|TRBD2
CASSYSRLADSYEQYF
TGTGCCAGCAGTTACTCGCGGCTAGCGGACTCCTACGAGCAGTACTTC
>NA|TRBJ2-7|TRBV6-4|NA
CASSDYSSYEQYF
TGTGCCAGCAGTGACTACAGCTCCTACGAGCAGTACTTC
>NA|TRBJ1-5|TRBV7-8|TRBD1
CASSLSGGENQPQHF
TGTGCCAGCAGCTTATCAGGGGGCGAGAATCAGCCCCAGCATTTT
>NA|TRBJ1-5|TRBV19|NA
CASSIVEGASQPQHF
TGTGCCAGTAGTATAGTCGAAGGGGCCTCTCAGCCCCAGCATTTT
>NA|TRBJ1-4|TRBV29-1|TRBD1
CSASERTGGSEKLFF
TGCAGCGCCAGCGAACGGACAGGGGGAAGCGAAAAACTGTTTTTT
>NA|TRBJ1-3|TRBV4-1|NA
CASSPMARAGNTIYF
TGCGCCAGCAGCCCGATGGCCAGGGCTGGAAACACCATATATTTT
>NA|TRBJ1-4|TRBV5-1|TRBD1
CASSPRDRGGEKLFF
TGCGCCAGCAGCCCCCGGGACAGGGGGGGTGAAAAACTGTTTTTT
>NA|TRBJ1-5|TRBV15|NA
CATRGAHQPQHF
TGTGCCACCAGGGGGGCACATCAGCCCCAGCATTTT
>NA|TRBJ2-2|TRBV6-5|NA
CAGGHAGGELFF
TGTGCCGGAGGGCATGCCGGGGGGGAGCTGTTTTTT
>NA|TRBJ2-7|TRBV5-6|NA
CASSLDLVEQYF
TGTGCCAGCAGCTTGGATCTAGTCGAGCAGTACTTC
>NA|TRBJ2-3|TRBV11-2|TRBD2
CASSFGLAWTDTQYF
TGTGCCAGCAGCTTCGGACTAGCGTGGACAGATACGCAGTATTTT